The sequence of this T cell receptor (beta chain) was determined in a study of blood T cell repertoires in COVID-19. TCRdb keeps only in-frame clones here, not all; method: immunoSEQ multiplex PCR. The repertoire holds about 220,000 clones, with roughly 84% as singletons. CDR1 is SGHAT and CDR2 is FQNNGV in the germline V gene. This CDR3 contains 15 residues. Losses at the gene ends were 4 bases for V and 2 bases for J; bases not matched to a gene: 8. The clonotype comes from a man between 50 and 59 years old who had recovered from COVID-19. The sample taken for sequencing was peripheral blood. This chain connects TRBV11-2 to TRBJ2-7; 7 bases match TRBD1. This CDR3 reads CASSSRTGQTYEQYF. The CDR3 coding sequence is TGTGCCAGCAGCTCTAGGACAGGACAAACCTACGAGCAGTACTTC.